The 17 T cell receptor beta chains below come from one sample, sequenced in a study of shared clonotypes between healthy human individuals. The protocol was immunoSEQ multiplex PCR, while the TCRdb copy is restricted to in-frame clones and leaves out a portion. The repertoire has 1.6 million or so clones, approximately 98.5% of them found once; the top ten carry 0.36%. Sequenced sample: naive CD4+ T cells sorted from blood. Regarding subset: CD45RA+ positively selected. The source of these receptors is a man younger than 40 in good health.

This chain joins TRBV5-1 and TRBJ2-1, with D perhaps matching TRBD2 (6 bases). CDR1 and CDR2 (germline): SGHRS, YFSETQ. CDR3 length equals 16 residues. The V end lost 5 bases, the J end lost 8 bases, and 23 bases lay between the germline ends. In DNA form, the CDR3 reads TGCGCCAGCAGGATCGGTGCCCGGACTATTGCGGATGAGCAGTTCTTC. It codes for CASRIGARTIADEQFF. The variable domain in full, with the rest retrieved from reference TRBV5-1 and TRBJ2-1, is KAGVTQTPRYLIKTRGQQVTLSCSPISGHRSVSWYQQTPGQGLQFLFEYFSETQRNKGNFPGRFSGRQFSNSRSEMNVSTLELGDSALYLCASRIGARTIADEQFFGPGTRLTVL.

The rearrangement links TRBV5-8 to TRBJ2-7, with TRBD2 matching 9 bases. The CDR3 sequence is 14 residues long. Germline trimming cut 4 bases from V and 1 base from J; bases unmatched to any gene: 3. The V gene's germline CDR1 is SGHTS and CDR2 YDEGEE. DNA of the CDR3: TGTGCCAGCAGCGTGGGACTAGCTTCCTACGAGCAGTACTTC. Translated, it gives CASSVGLASYEQYF.

The genes are TRBV5-1 and TRBJ1-2; 8 positions agree with TRBD1. This CDR3 comprises 14 residues. The V gene end was trimmed by 0 bases and the J gene end by 14 bases; junction bases not matched to a gene: 12. The germline V gene has CDR1 SGHRS and CDR2 YFSETQ. In DNA form, the CDR3 reads TGCGCCAGCAGCTTGGCCGCCGGACAGGGATGGGGTACCTTC. Translating gives CASSLAAGQGWGTF.

This chain joins TRBV9 and TRBJ2-3; 9 nucleotides align to TRBD2. CDR3 size: 17 residues. V lost 2 bases and J lost 2; bases outside the gene matches: 9. CDR1 is SGDLS and CDR2 is YYNGEE in the germline V gene. CDR3 sequence reads: CASSVLAGVGFTDTQYF. CDR3 coding DNA: TGTGCCAGCAGCGTTTTAGCGGGAGTAGGATTCACAGATACGCAGTATTTT.

This clone was seen a single time. The chain is built from TRBV13 and TRBJ2-2, with a weak D call TRBD2 (6 bases). The CDR3 is 14 amino acids. V lost 4 bases and J 4 bases, leaving 10 bases between the germline ends. The germline CDR1 and CDR2 sequences are PRHDT and FYEKMQ (reference sequence). The CDR3 bases are TGTGCCAGCAGCTCCCTGGGAGGCACCGGGGAGCTGTTTTTT. Translation gives CASSSLGGTGELFF. The full variable domain, with the rest looked up from reference TRBV13 and TRBJ2-2, is AAGVIQSPRHLIKEKRETATLKCYPIPRHDTVYWYQQGPGQDPQFLISFYEKMQSDKGSIPDRFSAQQFSDYHSELNMSSLELGDSALYFCASSSLGGTGELFFGEGSRLTVL.

This chain joins TRBV4-3 and TRBJ2-7; 9 nucleotides match TRBD1. V was pared by 3 bases and J by 1 base, with 7 bases of the junction left unmatched. This CDR3 is built from 16 residues. The germline CDR1 and CDR2 sequences are LGHNA and YSLEER. CDR3 sequence (DNA): TGCGCCAGCAGCCACGTCTCCGGGACAGGGTCCTACGAGCAGTACTTC. It yields the protein CASSHVSGTGSYEQYF.

The chain is built from TRBV28 and TRBJ1-5, with D unresolved. The germline CDR1 and CDR2 sequences are MDHEN and SYDVKM. This CDR3 region has 16 residues. V was pared by 3 bases and J by 2 bases, with 14 bases between. The CDR3 DNA reads as TGTGCCAGCAGTTTGGAAGGGATCCAGGGCAATCAGCCCCAGCATTTT. It codes for CASSLEGIQGNQPQHF.

The CDR3 bases are TGCAGCGTTGGGGCGGGAGGGCAGGCAGATACGCAGTATTTT. Protein product: CSVGAGGQADTQYF. V and J are TRBV29-1 and TRBJ2-3; 9 bases fit TRBD2. Germline lookup yields CDR1 SQVTM and CDR2 ANQGSEA. Germline trimming cut 4 bases from V and 4 bases from J; bases unmatched to any gene: 6. The CDR3 consists of 14 residues.

This sequence joins TRBV19 and TRBJ2-7; 8 nucleotides line up with TRBD2. The germline V gene encodes CDR1 LNHDA and CDR2 SQIVND (reference sequence). V was pared by 4 bases and J by 2 bases, with 7 bases of the junction left unmatched. The CDR3 runs to 15 residues. CDR3 amino acids: CASSKSGGGTYEQYF. The DNA for the CDR3 is TGTGCCAGTAGTAAGTCCGGGGGGGGAACCTACGAGCAGTACTTC.

The J gene is TRBJ1-5, the V gene TRBV29-1; 9 bases line up with TRBD1. This CDR3 is 12 amino acids long. Unmatched junction bases numbered 3, after V lost 5 bases and J lost 7 bases. Germline lookup yields CDR1 SQVTM and CDR2 ANQGSEA. CDR3 residues: CSVRTGDQPQHF. The CDR3 DNA reads as TGCAGCGTTAGGACAGGGGACCAGCCCCAGCATTTT.

The chain joins TRBV28 to TRBJ2-1; 15 nucleotides match TRBD2. Germline-derived CDR1 and CDR2 are MDHEN and SYDVKM. With 2 bases clipped from V and 10 bases from J, the junction kept 3 bases outside the gene matches. This CDR3 spans 15 amino acids. CDR3 bases: TGTGCCAGCAGTTTAAGGACTAGCGGGAGGGGCGAGCAGTTCTTC. Residues: CASSLRTSGRGEQFF.

Regarding this clone: Other nucleotide sequences in the sample specify the same CDR3. The chain employs TRBV19 and TRBJ2-7; D is unclear. This CDR3 has 13 amino acids. Germline CDR1 and CDR2: LNHDA and SQIVND (reference sequence). V was pared by 3 bases and J by 1 base, with 7 bases between. The CDR3 DNA reads as TGTGCCAGTAGTATCTCGGAGTCCTACGAGCAGTACTTC. It translates to CASSISESYEQYF.

This chain joins TRBV29-1 and TRBJ2-5; D is possibly TRBD1 (6 bases). V lost 5 bases to trimming and J lost 3 bases, with 16 bases between them. The length of the CDR3 is 14 residues. The germline gives CDR1 SQVTM, CDR2 ANQGSEA. The CDR3 DNA is TGCAGCGTTCTTGAGACAGGCCTAAAAGAGACCCAGTACTTC. Translating gives CSVLETGLKETQYF.

A remark on this clone: Additional DNA sequences in this sample encode the identical CDR3. This chain connects TRBV9 to TRBJ2-5, with no clear D. Germline values: CDR1 SGDLS, CDR2 YYNGEE. This CDR3 has 12 residues. V shed 2 bases and J shed 3 bases, with 5 bases lying between them. CDR3 sequence reads: CASSVAEETQYF. The CDR3 DNA reads TGTGCCAGCAGCGTTGCAGAAGAGACCCAGTACTTC.

The chain uses TRBV11-2 and TRBJ2-7; possibly TRBD1 for D (6 bases). Trimming took 2 bases from V and 0 from J, leaving 23 bases between them. This CDR3 region has 19 residues. Germline assignment: CDR1 SGHAT and CDR2 FQNNGV. The CDR3 is CASSLRIGGRGFSSYEQYF. CDR3 DNA sequence: TGTGCCAGCAGCTTAAGGATTGGGGGCAGGGGATTCAGCTCCTACGAGCAGTACTTC.

The V call is TRBV5-1, the J call TRBJ2-3, with TRBD2 identical over 11 bases. The CDR3 loop spans 20 amino acids. In germline, CDR1 is SGHRS, CDR2 YFSETQ. After removal of 2 bases from V and 6 bases from J, the junction contained 20 bases not matched to a gene. CDR3 in amino acids: CASSFGIAGGPPHRWDTQYF. The DNA of the CDR3 is TGCGCCAGCAGCTTTGGAATAGCGGGAGGGCCTCCGCACAGGTGGGATACGCAGTATTTT.

The chain employs TRBV6-5 and TRBJ2-7, with no clear D. Germline loops: CDR1 MNHEY, CDR2 SVGAGI. The CDR3 length is 8 residues. The V and J ends lost 7 bases and 12 bases respectively, with 7 bases between them. CDR3 bases: TGTGCCAGCAACCTGCGGTACTTC. As protein: CASNLRYF.